A single T cell receptor (beta chain) is shown here with its context. Produced via immunoSEQ multiplex PCR; TCRdb's table is partial and in-frame only. The sample records 150,000 to 200,000 clones, about 89% being singletons. This sample stems from a study of blood T cell repertoires in COVID-19. CDR1 SGHAT and CDR2 FQDESV come from the germline V gene (reference sequence). The J segment lost 4 bases and the V segment lost 3 bases, leaving 2 bases of the junction unmatched. The CDR3 has 13 residues. The chain uses TRBV11-1 and TRBJ1-1; 7 bases agree with TRBD1. The TCR originated in a man between 65 and 85 years old with acute or convalescent COVID-19. Specimen: peripheral blood. CDR3 in DNA: TGTGCCAGCAGCTTGAACAGGGGCACTGAAGCTTTCTTT. It codes for CASSLNRGTEAFF.